These 10 T cell receptor beta chains originate from one sample sequenced in a study of shared T cell receptors in the human thymus. Some clones are missing from TCRdb's copy, which holds only in-frame ones; the method was immunoSEQ multiplex PCR. This table holds more than 550,000 clones, approximately 85% found once. These data were also reused for a study on human thymus T cells.

Sequenced input: thymocytes. All receptors come from a girl less than two years old with a congenital heart defect.

The genes are TRBV11-1 and TRBJ1-2; 7 bases fit TRBD1. CDR3 length equals 14 residues. J gave up 8 bases and V 5 bases, and 11 bases lay outside the gene matches. Germline loops: CDR1 SGHAT, CDR2 FQDESV (reference sequence). Here the CDR3 reads CASSGGQQVGGYTF. CDR3 nucleotides: TGTGCCAGCAGCGGGGGACAGCAAGTCGGGGGCTACACCTTC.

This sequence joins TRBV10-2 and TRBJ1-2, with D unclear. There are 14 residues in the CDR3. Trimming left V 6 bases short and J 5 bases short, with 16 bases between. Looked up from germline, CDR1 is WSHSY and CDR2 is SAAADI. The DNA for the CDR3 is TGCGCCAGCAGCTCCCGTGGACTGGCATATGGCTACACCTTC. Encoded protein: CASSSRGLAYGYTF.

The chain carries TRBV20-1 and TRBJ1-1, with D perhaps matching TRBD1 (6 bases). Trimming took 4 bases from V and 8 from J, leaving 8 bases between them. This CDR3 has 10 residues. Per the germline V gene, CDR1 is DFQATT and CDR2 is SNEGSKA (reference sequence). CDR3 in DNA: TGCAGTGCTATGAGGGGGGAAGCTTTCTTT. Residues: CSAMRGEAFF.

The chain is built from TRBV5-1 and TRBJ2-5; tentatively, D is TRBD2 (5 bases). V lost 3 bases, J lost 5 bases, and 17 bases lay in between. CDR1 is SGHRS, CDR2 YFSETQ, per germline. This CDR3 has 15 amino acids. The chain's CDR3 is CASSWNTSRGETQYF. CDR3 DNA: TGCGCCAGCAGCTGGAACACCTCACGCGGGGAGACCCAGTACTTC.

V gene TRBV10-3 combines with J gene TRBJ2-7; a possible D gene is TRBD2 (5 bases). Trimming cost V 2 bases and J 8 bases, with 19 bases left between them. Germline V gene lookup returns CDR1 ENHRY and CDR2 SYGVKD. The CDR3 runs 15 residues. In nucleotides, the CDR3 is TGTGCCATCAGTGAGAAGGAGGACGGATTATCGAAGCAGTACTTC. Translation gives CAISEKEDGLSKQYF.

The V call is TRBV18, the J call TRBJ1-4; 8 nucleotides match TRBD1. Germline assignment: CDR1 KGHSH and CDR2 LQKENI. Unmatched junction bases numbered 5, after V lost 1 base and J lost 10 bases. The CDR3 is made up of 14 amino acids. The CDR3 DNA follows: TGTGCCAGCTCACCACGGCAGGGGGCTCGAAAACTGTTTTTT. This translates into CASSPRQGARKLFF.

In its sample, this clone was seen a few times. The chain has TRBV7-9 and TRBJ1-4; maybe TRBD1 (5 bases). CDR1 and CDR2 (germline): SEHNR, FQNEAQ (reference sequence). Trimming left V 5 bases short and J 2 bases short, with 12 bases between. CDR3 size: 15 residues. CDR3: CASSPGRSTNEKLFF. The DNA of the CDR3 is TGTGCCAGCAGCCCAGGGCGGTCTACTAATGAAAAACTGTTTTTT.

This clone was recorded a few times. The CDR3 reads CASSRTTGEAEAFF. CDR3 nucleotide sequence: TGTGCCAGCAGTCGGACGACAGGGGAAGCTGAAGCTTTCTTT. The V gene is TRBV6-1, the J gene TRBJ1-1; 8 nucleotides agree with TRBD1. Germline values: CDR1 MNHNS, CDR2 SASEGT. This CDR3 has 14 residues. V dropped 5 bases and J dropped 6; count of bases not matched to a gene: 8.

On this clone: The same CDR3 can be traced to other DNA sequences in this sample. This sequence joins TRBV5-1 and TRBJ2-3; D gene unclear. Germline CDR1 SGHRS, CDR2 YFSETQ. The CDR3 consists of 11 residues. Trimming took off 4 bases at V and 3 bases at J, with 3 bases between the two ends. This CDR3 is CASSLTDTQYF. For the CDR3, the DNA is TGCGCCAGCAGCCTGACAGATACGCAGTATTTT.

This chain connects TRBV28 to TRBJ1-3; D unresolved. The CDR3 is made up of 17 amino acids. V lost 6 bases and J lost 0, with 18 bases in between. The V gene's germline CDR1 is MDHEN and CDR2 SYDVKM. The CDR3 loop reads CASRPRVGRPSGNTIYF. The CDR3 DNA reads TGTGCCAGCAGGCCCAGAGTGGGCAGGCCCTCTGGAAACACCATATATTTT.